Following are 20 T cell receptor beta chains from one sample sequenced in a study of vaccination and CD4 T cells after COVID-19. Treatment meaning: roughly 11-day PBMC culture with coronavirus spike peptide pools or control peptides (ViraFEST assay). What these receptors recognize is not known. An Oncomine TCR Beta short-read assay was used to sequence the DNA from cultured CD4+ T cells. Using its own MiXCR run on the PCR reads, TCRdb lists one record per CDR3 protein. Among 3,500 to 4,000 distinct CDR3 sequences listed, 38% were seen once. The sample comprised CD4+ T cells from blood, cultured in vitro. The receptors were sampled from a human donor who had recovered from COVID-19.

CDR3 sequence reads: CASSRSDRTPEAFF. In nucleotides, the CDR3 is TGTGCCAGCAGCCGAAGTGATAGAACCCCAGAAGCTTTCTTT. The chain recombines TRBV7-9 with TRBJ1-1; D gene unclear. The length of the CDR3 is 14 residues. Trimming took off 5 bases at V and 8 bases at J, with 18 bases between the two ends. Per the germline V gene, CDR1 is SEHNR and CDR2 is FQNEAQ (reference sequence).

This clonotype has a handful of counts. This chain joins TRBV23-1 and TRBJ1-2; D gene unclear. TRBV23-1 is labeled an ORF, and its function is uncertain. V was cut by 4 bases and J by 6 bases, with 3 bases left in between. The CDR3 totals 10 residues. The CDR3 DNA is TGCGCCAGCAGTCGCGATGGCTACACCTTC. Its protein is CASSRDGYTF.

The chain's CDR3 is CSARVASGGVETQYF. The CDR3 DNA follows: TGCAGTGCTAGAGTGGCTAGCGGGGGCGTAGAGACCCAGTACTTC. The chain combines TRBV20-1 with TRBJ2-5; 10 bases fit TRBD2. This CDR3 contains 15 residues. The V segment lost 1 base and the J segment 4 bases; nucleotides outside the gene matches: 6. Germline V gene lookup returns CDR1 DFQATT and CDR2 SNEGSKA (reference sequence).

Comments on this clonotype: This may come from a read error, since a much larger clone is one base off. Because it lacks the conserved phenylalanine or tryptophan at the end, this CDR3 is likely a read error. J is TRBJ1-4 and V is TRBV2; 8 nucleotides align to TRBD1. V trimming: 3 bases; J trimming: 2 bases; junction bases outside the gene matches: 2. The germline gives CDR1 SNHLY, CDR2 FYNNEI. The CDR3 is 15 residues long. The CDR3 loop is CASSDNRGTNEKLFL. The DNA of the CDR3 is TGTGCCAGCAGTGACAACAGGGGGACTAATGAAAAACTGTTTCTT.

The gene calls are TRBV2 and TRBJ1-1, with 10 positions matching TRBD1. With V trimmed by 8 bases and J by 10 bases, 13 bases remained unmatched. The CDR3 runs 14 residues. The germline V gene has CDR1 SNHLY and CDR2 FYNNEI. CDR3 nucleotide sequence: TGTGCCAGCGTGTGGGGACAGGGGTTCTCTGGAGCTTTCTTT. It yields the protein CASVWGQGFSGAFF.

In its sample, this clonotype was seen a few times. The chain uses TRBV2 and TRBJ2-3; a possible D gene is TRBD1 (6 bases). The germline gives CDR1 SNHLY, CDR2 FYNNEI. V lost 4 bases and J lost 3, with 11 bases in between. This CDR3 region has 14 residues. The CDR3 protein is CASSVVRGTDTQYF. The CDR3 region has the DNA TGTGCCAGCAGTGTGGTTAGGGGGACAGATACGCAGTATTTT.

This clonotype is medium-sized. V and J are TRBV2 and TRBJ1-2; D may be TRBD1 (5 bases). The V end was cut by 4 bases, the J end by 7 bases, with 13 bases between. Germline V gene lookup returns CDR1 SNHLY and CDR2 FYNNEI. The CDR3 is 13 amino acids. The CDR3 region has the DNA TGTGCCAGCAGTGGACAGCGGGACCCTGGCTACACCTTC. Translating it yields CASSGQRDPGYTF.

A few counts support this clonotype. The chain employs TRBV19 and TRBJ1-5; D may be TRBD1 (6 bases). The CDR3 is 13 amino acids. Germline-derived CDR1 and CDR2 are LNHDA and SQIVND (reference sequence). V was pared by 6 bases and J by 5 bases, with 11 bases between. CDR3 amino acids: CASSGQFDQPQHF. As DNA, the CDR3 is TGTGCCAGTAGCGGACAGTTCGATCAGCCCCAGCATTTT.

This clonotype showed up just a few times. V is TRBV6-1 and J is TRBJ1-6; D possibly corresponds to TRBD1 (6 bases). V was cut by 5 bases and J by 0 bases, with 11 bases left in between. The germline CDR1 and CDR2 sequences are MNHNS and SASEGT. The CDR3 has 16 residues. The CDR3 region has the DNA TGTGCCAGCAGTCTACAGGGTAGCTCCTATAATTCACCCCTCCACTTT. Translation: CASSLQGSSYNSPLHF.

This clonotype has only a few counts. The chain carries TRBV6-1 and TRBJ2-1, with 9 bases identical to TRBD1. V gave up 4 bases and J gave up 7 bases; unmatched junction bases: 14. The CDR3 has 17 amino acids. CDR1 MNHNS and CDR2 SASEGT come from the germline V gene. In DNA form, the CDR3 reads TGTGCCAGCAGTGCACTCAAACCGGGACAGGGAAGGAATGAGCAGTTCTTC. Translation: CASSALKPGQGRNEQFF.

This clonotype was observed a few times. The V gene is TRBV2, the J gene TRBJ1-1, with 7 bases lining up with TRBD1. Germline lookup yields CDR1 SNHLY and CDR2 FYNNEI. V was pared by 6 bases and J by 5 bases, with 6 bases of the junction left unmatched. The CDR3 covers 13 residues. The CDR3 loop is CASRVQGLTEAFF. As DNA, the CDR3 is TGTGCCAGCAGAGTACAGGGGTTAACTGAAGCTTTCTTT.

Judged by abundance, this clonotype is medium-sized. V is TRBV7-2 and J is TRBJ2-3; 7 bases match TRBD2. From germline, CDR1 is SGHTA and CDR2 FQGNSA. The CDR3 consists of 15 residues. V was pared by 4 bases and J by 4 bases, with 8 bases of the junction left unmatched. CDR3 amino acids: CASSSPKTSPDTQYF. As DNA, the CDR3 is TGTGCCAGCAGCTCGCCTAAGACTAGCCCAGATACGCAGTATTTT.

The gene calls are TRBV10-3 and TRBJ1-1; D uncertain. The CDR3 is 12 residues long. Germline V gives CDR1 ENHRY, CDR2 SYGVKD. V shed 2 bases and J shed 3 bases, with 4 bases lying between them. The DNA of the CDR3 is TGTGCCATCAGTGAGGGGTACACTGAAGCTTTCTTT. It codes for CAISEGYTEAFF.

This clonotype was detected only a few times. This chain uses TRBV19 with TRBJ1-5; D remains unclear. The CDR3 has 15 residues. V was clipped by 2 bases and J by 6 bases, with 14 bases between them. Germline assignment: CDR1 LNHDA and CDR2 SQIVND (reference sequence). The CDR3 loop is CASSILDGTIQPQHF. The CDR3 DNA sequence: TGTGCCAGTAGTATACTTGACGGTACAATTCAGCCCCAGCATTTT.

This clonotype came up a few times. The V and J genes are TRBV5-5 and TRBJ1-2; possible D gene TRBD1, 6 bases. The CDR3 sequence is 14 residues long. Germline assignment: CDR1 SGHKS and CDR2 YYEKEE (reference sequence). The ends were cut back, 0 bases at V and 4 bases at J, with 10 bases in the middle. The CDR3: CASSLGGPGYGYTF. The CDR3 DNA follows: TGTGCCAGCAGCTTGGGGGGGCCTGGCTATGGCTACACCTTC.

The genes are TRBV11-1 and TRBJ2-5, with D hard to call. The V and J ends lost 4 bases and 2 bases respectively, with 14 bases between them. Germline V gene sequence: CDR1 SGHAT, CDR2 FQDESV (reference sequence). This CDR3 has 15 residues. The CDR3 sequence is CASSSIGILQETQYF. In nucleotides, the CDR3 is TGTGCCAGCAGCTCCATCGGAATACTGCAAGAGACCCAGTACTTC. The full variable domain, completed using reference TRBV11-1 and TRBJ2-5, is EAEVAQSPRYKITEKSQAVAFWCDPISGHATLYWYRQILGQGPELLVQFQDESVVDDSQLPKDRFSAERLKGVDSTLKIQPAELGDSAMYLCASSSIGILQETQYFGPGTRLLVL.

The chain is built from TRBV11-1 and TRBJ1-2; maybe TRBD1 (5 bases). The CDR3 loop spans 14 amino acids. The germline CDR1 and CDR2 sequences are SGHAT and FQDESV (reference sequence). Trimming took off 4 bases at V and 3 bases at J, with 12 bases between the two ends. The CDR3 DNA reads TGTGCCAGCAGCTCCCGGCGGGGGGACTATGGCTACACCTTC. It encodes CASSSRRGDYGYTF.

The chain carries TRBV6-1 and TRBJ2-7, with TRBD2 as a possible D gene (5 bases). This CDR3 contains 13 residues. The V gene's germline CDR1 is MNHNS and CDR2 SASEGT. The germline V and J ends were trimmed by 5 bases and 5 bases, with 13 bases remaining between them. The DNA of the CDR3 is TGTGCCAGCAGTCTTAGCGCGGAGCACGAGCAGTACTTC. Translating gives CASSLSAEHEQYF.

The J gene is TRBJ2-1, the V gene TRBV18, with 7 bases matching TRBD2. The CDR3 contains 23 residues. Germline V gives CDR1 KGHSH, CDR2 LQKENI. The V and J ends lost 1 base and 4 bases, in that order; junction bases with no gene match: 28. The CDR3 nucleotides read TGTGCCAGCTCACCACGCCAGGTACGGGGGGTAACCAATGTAACCTCCCCATACAATGAGCAGTTCTTC. It translates to CASSPRQVRGVTNVTSPYNEQFF.

The J gene is TRBJ1-4, the V gene TRBV27, with 8 bases fitting TRBD1. Germline CDR1 MNHEY, CDR2 SMNVEV (reference sequence). The CDR3 extends over 13 amino acids. The trim removed 8 bases at V and 8 bases at J, leaving 7 bases unmatched. The CDR3 DNA reads TGTGCCAGCGGCCGGACAGGGAGAGAAAAACTGTTTTTT. It specifies CASGRTGREKLFF.